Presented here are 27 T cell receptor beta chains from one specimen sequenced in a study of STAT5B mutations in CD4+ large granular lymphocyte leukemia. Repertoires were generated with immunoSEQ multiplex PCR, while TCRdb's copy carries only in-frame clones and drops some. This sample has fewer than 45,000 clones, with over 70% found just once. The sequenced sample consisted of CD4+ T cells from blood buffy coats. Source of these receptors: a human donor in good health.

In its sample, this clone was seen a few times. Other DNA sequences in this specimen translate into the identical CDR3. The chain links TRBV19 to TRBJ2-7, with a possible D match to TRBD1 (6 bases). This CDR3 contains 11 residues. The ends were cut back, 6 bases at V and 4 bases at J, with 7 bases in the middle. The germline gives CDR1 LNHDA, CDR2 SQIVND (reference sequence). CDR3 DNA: TGTGCCAGTAGGCAGGGGTACGAGCAGTACTTC. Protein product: CASRQGYEQYF.

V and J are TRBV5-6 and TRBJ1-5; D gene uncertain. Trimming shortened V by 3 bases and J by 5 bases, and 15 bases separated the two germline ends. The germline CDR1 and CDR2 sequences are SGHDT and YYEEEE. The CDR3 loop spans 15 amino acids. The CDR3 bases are TGTGCCAGCAGCTCCGGACGCCTAGGGCATCAGCCCCAGCATTTT. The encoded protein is CASSSGRLGHQPQHF.

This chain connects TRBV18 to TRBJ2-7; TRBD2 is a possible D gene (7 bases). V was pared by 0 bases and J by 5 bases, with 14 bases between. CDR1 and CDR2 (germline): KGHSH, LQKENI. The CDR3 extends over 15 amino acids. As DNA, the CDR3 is TGTGCCAGCTCACCACCCACCGGGGGGCGCGACGAGCAGTACTTC. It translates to CASSPPTGGRDEQYF.

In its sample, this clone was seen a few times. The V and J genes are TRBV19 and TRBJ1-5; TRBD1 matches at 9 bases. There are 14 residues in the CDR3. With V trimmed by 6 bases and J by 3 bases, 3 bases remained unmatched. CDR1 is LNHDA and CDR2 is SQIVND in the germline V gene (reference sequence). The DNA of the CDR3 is TGTGCCAGTAGGGGACAGGGAGTCAATCAGCCCCAGCATTTT. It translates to CASRGQGVNQPQHF.

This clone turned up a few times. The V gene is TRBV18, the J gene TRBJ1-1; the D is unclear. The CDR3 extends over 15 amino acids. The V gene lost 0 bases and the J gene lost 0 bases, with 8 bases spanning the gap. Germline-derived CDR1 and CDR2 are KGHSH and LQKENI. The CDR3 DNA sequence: TGTGCCAGCTCACCACCTCTTCCAATGAACACTGAAGCTTTCTTT. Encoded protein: CASSPPLPMNTEAFF.

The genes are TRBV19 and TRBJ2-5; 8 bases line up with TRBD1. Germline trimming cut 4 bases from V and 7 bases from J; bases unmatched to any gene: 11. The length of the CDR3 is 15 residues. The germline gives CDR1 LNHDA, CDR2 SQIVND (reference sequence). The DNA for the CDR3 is TGTGCCAGTAGTACCCGGGACAGGCTTCCCGGGACCCAGTACTTC. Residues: CASSTRDRLPGTQYF.

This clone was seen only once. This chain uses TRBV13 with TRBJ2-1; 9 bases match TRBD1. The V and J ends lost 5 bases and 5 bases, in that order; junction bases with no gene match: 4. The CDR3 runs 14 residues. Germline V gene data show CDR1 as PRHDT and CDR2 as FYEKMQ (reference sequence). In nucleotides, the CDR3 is TGTGCCAGCAGCCAACAGGGGGCGAACAATGAGCAGTTCTTC. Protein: CASSQQGANNEQFF.

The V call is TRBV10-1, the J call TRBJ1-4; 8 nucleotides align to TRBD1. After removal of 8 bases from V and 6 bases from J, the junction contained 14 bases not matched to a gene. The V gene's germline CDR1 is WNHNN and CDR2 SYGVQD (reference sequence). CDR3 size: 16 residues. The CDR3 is CASDQAKGQDYEKLFF. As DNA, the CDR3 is TGCGCCAGCGACCAAGCGAAGGGACAGGATTATGAAAAACTGTTTTTT.

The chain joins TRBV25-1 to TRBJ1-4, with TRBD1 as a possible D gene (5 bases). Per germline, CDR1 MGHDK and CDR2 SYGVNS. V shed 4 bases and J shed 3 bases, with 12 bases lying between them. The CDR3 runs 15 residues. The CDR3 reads CASSVDRFPNEKLFF. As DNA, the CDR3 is TGTGCCAGCAGTGTCGACAGATTCCCTAATGAAAAACTGTTTTTT.

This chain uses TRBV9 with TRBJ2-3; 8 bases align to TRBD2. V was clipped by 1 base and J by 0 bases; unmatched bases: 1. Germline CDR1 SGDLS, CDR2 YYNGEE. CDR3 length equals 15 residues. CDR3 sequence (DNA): TGTGCCAGCAGCGTATCTAGCGGGAGCACAGATACGCAGTATTTT. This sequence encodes CASSVSSGSTDTQYF.

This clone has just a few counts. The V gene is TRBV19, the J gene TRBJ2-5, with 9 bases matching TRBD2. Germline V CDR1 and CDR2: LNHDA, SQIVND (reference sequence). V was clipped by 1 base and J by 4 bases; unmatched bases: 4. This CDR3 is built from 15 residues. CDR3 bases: TGTGCCAGTAGTATAGGAGGGACTAGCATAGAGACCCAGTACTTC. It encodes CASSIGGTSIETQYF. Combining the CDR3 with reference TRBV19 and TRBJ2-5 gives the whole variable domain DGGITQSPKYLFRKEGQNVTLSCEQNLNHDAMYWYRQDPGQGLRLIYYSQIVNDFQKGDIAEGYSVSREKKESFPLTVTSAQKNPTAFYLCASSIGGTSIETQYFGPGTRLLVL.

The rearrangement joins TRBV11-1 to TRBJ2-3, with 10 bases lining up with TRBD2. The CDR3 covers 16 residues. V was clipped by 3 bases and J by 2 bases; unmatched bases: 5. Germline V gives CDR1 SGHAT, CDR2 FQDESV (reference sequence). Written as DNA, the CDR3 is TGTGCCAGCAGCTTCGGACTAGCGGAGAACACAGATACGCAGTATTTT. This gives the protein CASSFGLAENTDTQYF.

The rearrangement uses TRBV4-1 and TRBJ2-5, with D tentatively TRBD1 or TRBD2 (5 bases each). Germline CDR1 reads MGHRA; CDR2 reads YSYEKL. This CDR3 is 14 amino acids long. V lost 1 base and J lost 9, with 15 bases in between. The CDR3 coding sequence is TGCGCCAGCAGCCAAGGACAGCACCTGGGGGCCCAGTACTTC. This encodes CASSQGQHLGAQYF.

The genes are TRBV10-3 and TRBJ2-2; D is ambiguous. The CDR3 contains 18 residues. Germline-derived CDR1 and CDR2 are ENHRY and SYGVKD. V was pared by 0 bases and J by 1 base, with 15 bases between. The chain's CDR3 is CAISESFFSLGNTGELFF. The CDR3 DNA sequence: TGTGCCATCAGTGAGTCGTTTTTCAGTTTAGGGAACACCGGGGAGCTGTTTTTT.

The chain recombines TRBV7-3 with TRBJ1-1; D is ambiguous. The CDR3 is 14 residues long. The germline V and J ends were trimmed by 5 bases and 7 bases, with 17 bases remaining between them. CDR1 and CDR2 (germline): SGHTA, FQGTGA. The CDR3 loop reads CASSRGGQTYEAFF. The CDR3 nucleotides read TGTGCCAGCAGCCGAGGAGGGCAGACCTATGAAGCTTTCTTT.

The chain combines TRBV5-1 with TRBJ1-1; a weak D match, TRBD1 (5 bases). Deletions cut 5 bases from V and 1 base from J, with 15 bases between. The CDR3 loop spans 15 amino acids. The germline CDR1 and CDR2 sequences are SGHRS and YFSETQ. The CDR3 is CASSTLGAGNTEAFF. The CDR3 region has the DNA TGCGCCAGCAGTACTTTAGGGGCCGGGAACACTGAAGCTTTCTTT. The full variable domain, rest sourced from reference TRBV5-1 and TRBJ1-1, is KAGVTQTPRYLIKTRGQQVTLSCSPISGHRSVSWYQQTPGQGLQFLFEYFSETQRNKGNFPGRFSGRQFSNSRSEMNVSTLELGDSALYLCASSTLGAGNTEAFFGQGTRLTVV.

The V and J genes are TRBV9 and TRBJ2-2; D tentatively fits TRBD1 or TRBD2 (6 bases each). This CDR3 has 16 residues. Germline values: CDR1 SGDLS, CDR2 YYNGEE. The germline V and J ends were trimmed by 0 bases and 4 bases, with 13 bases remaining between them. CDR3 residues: CASSVVPGAGTGELFF. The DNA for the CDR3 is TGTGCCAGCAGCGTAGTTCCGGGGGCGGGCACCGGGGAGCTGTTTTTT. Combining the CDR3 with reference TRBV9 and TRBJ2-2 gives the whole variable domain DSGVTQTPKHLITATGQRVTLRCSPRSGDLSVYWYQQSLDQGLQFLIQYYNGEERAKGNILERFSAQQFPDLHSELNLSSLELGDSALYFCASSVVPGAGTGELFFGEGSRLTVL.

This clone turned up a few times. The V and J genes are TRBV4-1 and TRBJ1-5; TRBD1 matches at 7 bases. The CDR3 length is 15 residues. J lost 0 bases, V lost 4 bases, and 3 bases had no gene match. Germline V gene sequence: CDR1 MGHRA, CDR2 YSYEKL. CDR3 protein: CASSRDRYSNQPQHF. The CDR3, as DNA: TGCGCCAGCAGCCGGGACAGATATAGCAATCAGCCCCAGCATTTT.

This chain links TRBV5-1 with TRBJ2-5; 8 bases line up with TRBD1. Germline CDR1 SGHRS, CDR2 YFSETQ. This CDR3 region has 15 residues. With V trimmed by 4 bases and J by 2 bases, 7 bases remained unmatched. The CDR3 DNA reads TGCGCCAGCAGCCCCTCGGGACAGGTTCAAGAGACCCAGTACTTC. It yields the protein CASSPSGQVQETQYF.

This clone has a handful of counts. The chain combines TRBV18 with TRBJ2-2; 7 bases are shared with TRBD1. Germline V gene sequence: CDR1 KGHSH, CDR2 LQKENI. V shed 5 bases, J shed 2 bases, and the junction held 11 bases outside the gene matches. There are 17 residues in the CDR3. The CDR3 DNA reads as TGTGCCAGCTCATATAGGACAGGAACCGGAAACACCGGGGAGCTGTTTTTT. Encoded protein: CASSYRTGTGNTGELFF.

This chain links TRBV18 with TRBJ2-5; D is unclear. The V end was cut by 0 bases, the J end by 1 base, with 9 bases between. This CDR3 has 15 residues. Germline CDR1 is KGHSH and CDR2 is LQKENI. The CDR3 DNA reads TGTGCCAGCTCACCACCGTCATCCAGCCAAGAGACCCAGTACTTC. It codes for CASSPPSSSQETQYF.

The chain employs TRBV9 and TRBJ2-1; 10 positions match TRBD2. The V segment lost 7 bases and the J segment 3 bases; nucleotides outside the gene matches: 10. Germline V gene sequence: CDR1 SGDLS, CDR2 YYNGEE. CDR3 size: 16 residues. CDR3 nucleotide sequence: TGTGCCAGCGATCCTTTTACTAGCGGGAACTACAATGAGCAGTTCTTC. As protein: CASDPFTSGNYNEQFF.

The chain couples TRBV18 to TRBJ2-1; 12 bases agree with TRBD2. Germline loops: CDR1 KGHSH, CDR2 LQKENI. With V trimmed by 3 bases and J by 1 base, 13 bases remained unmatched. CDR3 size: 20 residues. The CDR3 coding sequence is TGTGCCAGCTCACCGGAGACAGGACTAGCGGGAAAGGGGTCCTACAATGAGCAGTTCTTC. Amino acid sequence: CASSPETGLAGKGSYNEQFF.

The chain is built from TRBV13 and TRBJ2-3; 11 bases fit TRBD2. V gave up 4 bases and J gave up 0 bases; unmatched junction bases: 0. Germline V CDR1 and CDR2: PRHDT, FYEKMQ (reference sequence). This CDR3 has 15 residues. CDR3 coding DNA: TGTGCCAGCAGCTGGACTAGCGGGAGCACAGATACGCAGTATTTT. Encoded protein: CASSWTSGSTDTQYF.

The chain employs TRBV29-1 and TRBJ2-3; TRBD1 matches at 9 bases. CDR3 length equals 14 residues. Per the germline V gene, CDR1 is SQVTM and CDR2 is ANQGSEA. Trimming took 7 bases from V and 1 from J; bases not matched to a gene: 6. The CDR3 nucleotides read TGCAGCGGCGCCGGGACAGGGCGCACAGATACGCAGTATTTT. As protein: CSGAGTGRTDTQYF.

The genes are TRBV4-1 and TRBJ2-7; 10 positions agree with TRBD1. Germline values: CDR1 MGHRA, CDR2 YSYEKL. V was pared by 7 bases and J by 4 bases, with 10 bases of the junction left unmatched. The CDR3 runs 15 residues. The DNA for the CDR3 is TGCGCCAGCAACGATCCGGGACAGGGGTTGTACGAGCAGTACTTC. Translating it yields CASNDPGQGLYEQYF.

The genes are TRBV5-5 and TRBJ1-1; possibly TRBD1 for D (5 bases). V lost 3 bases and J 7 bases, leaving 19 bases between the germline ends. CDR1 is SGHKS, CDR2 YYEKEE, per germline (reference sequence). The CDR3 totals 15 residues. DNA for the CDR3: TGTGCCAGCAGCTCCTATCGGGCGGGGCGTGATGAAGCTTTCTTT. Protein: CASSSYRAGRDEAFF.